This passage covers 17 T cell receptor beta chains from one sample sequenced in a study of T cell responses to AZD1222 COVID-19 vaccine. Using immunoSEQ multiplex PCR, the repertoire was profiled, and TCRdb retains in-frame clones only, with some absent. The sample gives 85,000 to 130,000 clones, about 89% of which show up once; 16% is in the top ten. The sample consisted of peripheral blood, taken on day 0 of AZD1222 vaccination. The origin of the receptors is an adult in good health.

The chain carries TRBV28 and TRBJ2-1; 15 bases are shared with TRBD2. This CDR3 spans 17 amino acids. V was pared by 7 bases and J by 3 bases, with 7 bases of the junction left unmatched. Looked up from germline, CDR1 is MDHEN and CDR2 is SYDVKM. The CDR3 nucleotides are TGTGCCAGCACCTGGACTAGCGGGAGGGACCGCTACAATGAGCAGTTCTTC. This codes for CASTWTSGRDRYNEQFF. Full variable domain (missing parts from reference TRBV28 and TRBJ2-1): DVKVTQSSRYLVKRTGEKVFLECVQDMDHENMFWYRQDPGLGLRLIYFSYDVKMKEKGDIPEGYSVSREKKERFSLILESASTNQTSMYLCASTWTSGRDRYNEQFFGPGTRLTVL.

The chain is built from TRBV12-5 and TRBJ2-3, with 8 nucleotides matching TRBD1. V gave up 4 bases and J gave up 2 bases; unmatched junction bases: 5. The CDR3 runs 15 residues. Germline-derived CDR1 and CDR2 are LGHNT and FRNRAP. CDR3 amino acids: CASGSGTGVTDTQYF. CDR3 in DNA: TGTGCTAGTGGTTCCGGGACAGGAGTCACAGATACGCAGTATTTT.

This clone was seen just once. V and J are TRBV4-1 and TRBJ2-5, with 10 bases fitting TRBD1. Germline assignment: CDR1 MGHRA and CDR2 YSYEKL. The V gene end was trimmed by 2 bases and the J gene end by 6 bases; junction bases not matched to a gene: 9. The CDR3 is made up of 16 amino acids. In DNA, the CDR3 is TGCGCCAGCAGCCAAATTTCGGGACAGGGGTGGAAGACCCAGTACTTC. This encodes CASSQISGQGWKTQYF.

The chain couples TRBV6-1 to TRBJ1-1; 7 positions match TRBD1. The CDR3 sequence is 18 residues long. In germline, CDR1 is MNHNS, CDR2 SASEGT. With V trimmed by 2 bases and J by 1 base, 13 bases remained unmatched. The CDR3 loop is CASSEPRSRGWANTEAFF. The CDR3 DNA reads TGTGCCAGCAGTGAACCCAGATCCAGGGGGTGGGCGAACACTGAAGCTTTCTTT.

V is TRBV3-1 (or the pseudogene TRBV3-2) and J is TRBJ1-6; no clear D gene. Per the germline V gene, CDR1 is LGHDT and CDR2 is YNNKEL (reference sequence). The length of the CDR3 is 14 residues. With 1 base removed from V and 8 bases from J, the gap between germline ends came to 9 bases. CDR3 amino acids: CASSQGSGYSPLHF. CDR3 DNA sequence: TGTGCCAGCAGCCAAGGGTCGGGGTATTCACCCCTCCACTTT.

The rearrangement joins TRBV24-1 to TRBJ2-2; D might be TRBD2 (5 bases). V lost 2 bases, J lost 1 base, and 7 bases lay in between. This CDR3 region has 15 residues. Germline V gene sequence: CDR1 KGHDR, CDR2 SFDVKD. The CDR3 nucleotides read TGTGCCACCAGTGATTGGACTGAGAACACCGGGGAGCTGTTTTTT. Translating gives CATSDWTENTGELFF.

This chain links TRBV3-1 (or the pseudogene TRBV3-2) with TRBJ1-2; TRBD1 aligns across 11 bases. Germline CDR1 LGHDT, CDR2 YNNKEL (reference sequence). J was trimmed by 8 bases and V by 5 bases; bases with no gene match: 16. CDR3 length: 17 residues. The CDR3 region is CASSGGFLDRGRRGYTF. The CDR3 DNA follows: TGTGCCAGCAGCGGAGGATTCTTGGACAGGGGGCGCAGGGGCTACACCTTC.

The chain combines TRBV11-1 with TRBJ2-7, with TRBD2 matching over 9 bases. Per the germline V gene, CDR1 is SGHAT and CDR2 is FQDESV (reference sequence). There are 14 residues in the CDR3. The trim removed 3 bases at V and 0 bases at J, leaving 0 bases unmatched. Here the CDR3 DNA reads TGTGCCAGCAGCTTTAGCGGGAGCTCCTACGAGCAGTACTTC. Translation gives CASSFSGSSYEQYF.

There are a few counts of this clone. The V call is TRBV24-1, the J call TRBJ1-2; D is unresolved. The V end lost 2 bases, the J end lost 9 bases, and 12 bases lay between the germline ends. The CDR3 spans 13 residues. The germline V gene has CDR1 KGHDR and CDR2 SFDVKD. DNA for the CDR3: TGTGCCACCAGTGATTCGGTGGGCCGGCGCTACACCTTC. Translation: CATSDSVGRRYTF.

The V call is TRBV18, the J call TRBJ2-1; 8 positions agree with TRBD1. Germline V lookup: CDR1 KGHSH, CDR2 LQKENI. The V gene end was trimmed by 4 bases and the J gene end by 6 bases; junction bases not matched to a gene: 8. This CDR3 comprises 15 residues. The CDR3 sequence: CASSRETGVSNEQFF. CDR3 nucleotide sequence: TGTGCCAGCTCACGCGAGACAGGGGTAAGCAATGAGCAGTTCTTC. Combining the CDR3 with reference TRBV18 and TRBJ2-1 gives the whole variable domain NAGVMQNPRHLVRRRGQEARLRCSPMKGHSHVYWYRQLPEEGLKFMVYLQKENIIDESGMPKERFSAEFPKEGPSILRIQQVVRGDSAAYFCASSRETGVSNEQFFGPGTRLTVL.

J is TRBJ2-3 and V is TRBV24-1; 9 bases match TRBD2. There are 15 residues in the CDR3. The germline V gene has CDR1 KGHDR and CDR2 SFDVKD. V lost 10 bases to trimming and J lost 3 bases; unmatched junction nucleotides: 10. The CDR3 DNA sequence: TGTGCCACACAGAGCTTAGCGGGAGTAACAGATACGCAGTATTTT. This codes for CATQSLAGVTDTQYF.

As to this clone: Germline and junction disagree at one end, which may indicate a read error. The CDR3 nucleotides are TGTGCCAGTAGTTTAGAAGAGAACACCGGGGAGCTGTTTTTT. Translation gives CASSLEENTGELFF. This chain links TRBV19 with TRBJ2-2; no clear D. The V gene's germline CDR1 is LNHDA and CDR2 SQIVND (reference sequence). CDR3 length equals 14 residues.

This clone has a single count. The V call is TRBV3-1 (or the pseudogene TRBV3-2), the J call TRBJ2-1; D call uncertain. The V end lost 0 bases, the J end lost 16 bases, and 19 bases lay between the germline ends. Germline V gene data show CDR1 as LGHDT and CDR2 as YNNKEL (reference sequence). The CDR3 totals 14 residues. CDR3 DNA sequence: TGTGCCAGCAGCCAAGATATAGTGGCTCGCCCACGATTCTTC. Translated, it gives CASSQDIVARPRFF.

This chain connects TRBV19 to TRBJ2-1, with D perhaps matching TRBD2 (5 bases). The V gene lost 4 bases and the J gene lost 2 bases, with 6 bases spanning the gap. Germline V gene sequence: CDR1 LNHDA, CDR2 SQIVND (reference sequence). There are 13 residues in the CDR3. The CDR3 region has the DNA TGTGCCAGTAGTACGGGGACCTACAATGAGCAGTTCTTC. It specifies CASSTGTYNEQFF.

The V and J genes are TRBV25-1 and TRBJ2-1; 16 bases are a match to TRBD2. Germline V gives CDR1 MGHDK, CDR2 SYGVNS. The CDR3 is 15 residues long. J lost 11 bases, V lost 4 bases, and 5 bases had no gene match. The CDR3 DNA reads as TGTGCCAGCAGTGCGCCGGGACTAGCGGGAGGGAAGCAGTTCTTC. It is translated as CASSAPGLAGGKQFF.

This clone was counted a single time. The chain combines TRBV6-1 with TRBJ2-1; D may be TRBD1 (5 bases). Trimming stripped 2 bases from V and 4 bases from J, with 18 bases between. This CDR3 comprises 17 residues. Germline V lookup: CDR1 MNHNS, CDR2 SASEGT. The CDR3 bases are TGTGCCAGCAGTGAAAGGGGTCGGGTACCTGGGTACAATGAGCAGTTCTTC. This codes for CASSERGRVPGYNEQFF.

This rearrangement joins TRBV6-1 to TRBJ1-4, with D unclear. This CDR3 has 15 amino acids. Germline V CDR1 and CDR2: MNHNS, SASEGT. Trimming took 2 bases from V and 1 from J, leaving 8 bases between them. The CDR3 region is CASSEIWGTNEKLFF. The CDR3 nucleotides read TGTGCCAGCAGTGAAATCTGGGGAACTAATGAAAAACTGTTTTTT.